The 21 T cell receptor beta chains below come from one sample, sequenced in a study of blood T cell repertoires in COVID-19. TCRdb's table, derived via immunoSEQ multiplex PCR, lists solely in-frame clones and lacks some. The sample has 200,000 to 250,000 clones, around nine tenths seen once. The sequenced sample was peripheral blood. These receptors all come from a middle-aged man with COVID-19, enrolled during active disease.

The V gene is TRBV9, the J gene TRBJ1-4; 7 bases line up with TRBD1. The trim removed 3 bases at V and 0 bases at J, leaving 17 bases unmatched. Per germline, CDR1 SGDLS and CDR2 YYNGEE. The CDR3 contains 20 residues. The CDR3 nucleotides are TGTGCCAGCAGCGGGGACAGTCTAGGTTCTTACCCTGCAACTAATGAAAAACTGTTTTTT. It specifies CASSGDSLGSYPATNEKLFF.

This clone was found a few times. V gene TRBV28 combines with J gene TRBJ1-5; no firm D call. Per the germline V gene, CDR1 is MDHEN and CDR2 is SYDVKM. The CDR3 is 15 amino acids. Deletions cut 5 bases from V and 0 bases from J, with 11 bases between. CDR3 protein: CASSTLENSNQPQHF. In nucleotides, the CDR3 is TGTGCCAGCAGTACCCTAGAGAATAGCAATCAGCCCCAGCATTTT.

The CDR3 DNA reads as TGTGCCAGCTCACCAGAGGCAGGGGGTTCTTACGAGCAGTACTTC. This encodes CASSPEAGGSYEQYF. J is TRBJ2-7 and V is TRBV18, with 7 bases lining up with TRBD1. The V gene's germline CDR1 is KGHSH and CDR2 LQKENI. After removal of 2 bases from V and 4 bases from J, the junction contained 8 bases not matched to a gene. The CDR3 length is 15 residues.

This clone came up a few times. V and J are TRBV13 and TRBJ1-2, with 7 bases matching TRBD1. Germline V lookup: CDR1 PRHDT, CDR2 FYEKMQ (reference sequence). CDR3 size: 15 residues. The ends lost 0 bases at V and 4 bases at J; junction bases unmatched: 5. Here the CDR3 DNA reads TGTGCCAGCAGCTTAGGCCGACAGGGAATCTATGGCTACACCTTC. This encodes CASSLGRQGIYGYTF.

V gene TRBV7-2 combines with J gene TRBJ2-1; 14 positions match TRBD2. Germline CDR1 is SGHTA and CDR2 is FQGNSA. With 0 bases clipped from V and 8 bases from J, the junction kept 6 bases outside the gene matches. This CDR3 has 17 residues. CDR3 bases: TGTGCCAGCAGCTTAGCGGGGACTAGCGGGAGTTTGTATGAGCAGTTCTTC. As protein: CASSLAGTSGSLYEQFF.

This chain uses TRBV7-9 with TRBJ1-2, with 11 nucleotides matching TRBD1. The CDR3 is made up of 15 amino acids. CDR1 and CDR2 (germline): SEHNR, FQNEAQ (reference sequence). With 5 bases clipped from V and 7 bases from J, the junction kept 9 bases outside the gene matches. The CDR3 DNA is TGTGCCAGCAGCCATTTCGGGACAGGGGGAGGTGGCTACACCTTC. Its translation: CASSHFGTGGGGYTF.

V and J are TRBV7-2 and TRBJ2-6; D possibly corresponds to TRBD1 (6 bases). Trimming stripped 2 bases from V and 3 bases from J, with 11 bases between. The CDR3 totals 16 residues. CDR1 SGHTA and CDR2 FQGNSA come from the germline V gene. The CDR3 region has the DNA TGTGCCAGCAGCTTATGGTTAGGGGGTGGGGCCAACGTCCTGACTTTC. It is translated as CASSLWLGGGANVLTF.

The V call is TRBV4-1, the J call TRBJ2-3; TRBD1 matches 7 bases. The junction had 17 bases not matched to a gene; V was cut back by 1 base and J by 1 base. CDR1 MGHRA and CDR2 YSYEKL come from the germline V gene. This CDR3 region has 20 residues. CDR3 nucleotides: TGCGCCAGCAGCCAAGCTCACCCCCTGACAGGGCTGTCGGGCACAGATACGCAGTATTTT. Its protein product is CASSQAHPLTGLSGTDTQYF.

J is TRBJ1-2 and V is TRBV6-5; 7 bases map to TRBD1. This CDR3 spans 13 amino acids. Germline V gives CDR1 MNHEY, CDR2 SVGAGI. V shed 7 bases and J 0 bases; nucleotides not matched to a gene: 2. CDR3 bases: TGTGCCAGCACCGGACAGGCTAACTATGGCTACACCTTC. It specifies CASTGQANYGYTF.

The CDR3 DNA reads TGTGCCTTCGGGTCGGCCGGGGAGCTGTTTTTT. As protein: CAFGSAGELFF. The V and J genes are TRBV2 and TRBJ2-2; D is undetermined. The CDR3 spans 11 residues. Germline V gene sequence: CDR1 SNHLY, CDR2 FYNNEI. V dropped 11 bases and J dropped 6 bases, with 10 bases sitting between them.

CDR3 DNA sequence: TGTGCCAGCAGGGACAGGGAGAGCTCCTACAATGAGCAGTTCTTC. It codes for CASRDRESSYNEQFF. The rearrangement links TRBV7-9 to TRBJ2-1, with TRBD1 matching over 8 bases. This CDR3 is built from 15 residues. Germline V lookup: CDR1 SEHNR, CDR2 FQNEAQ (reference sequence). J was trimmed by 0 bases and V by 6 bases; bases with no gene match: 4. The full variable domain, rest sourced from reference TRBV7-9 and TRBJ2-1, is DTGVSQNPRHKITKRGQNVTFRCDPISEHNRLYWYRQTLGQGPEFLTYFQNEAQLEKSRLLSDRFSAERPKGSFSTLEIQRTEQGDSAMYLCASRDRESSYNEQFFGPGTRLTVL.

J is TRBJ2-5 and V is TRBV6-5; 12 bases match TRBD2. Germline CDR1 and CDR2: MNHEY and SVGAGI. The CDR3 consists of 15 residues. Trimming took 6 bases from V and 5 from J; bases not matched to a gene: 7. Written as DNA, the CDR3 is TGTGCCAGCAGGGGACTAGCGGGCTATGGTGAGACCCAGTACTTC. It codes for CASRGLAGYGETQYF.

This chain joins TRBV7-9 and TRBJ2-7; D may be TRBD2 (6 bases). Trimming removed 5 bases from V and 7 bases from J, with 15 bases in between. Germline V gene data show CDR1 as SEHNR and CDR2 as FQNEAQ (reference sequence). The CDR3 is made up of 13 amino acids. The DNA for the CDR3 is TGTGCCAGCAGCCCAGAGACGGGGAGGGAGCAGTACTTC. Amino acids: CASSPETGREQYF.

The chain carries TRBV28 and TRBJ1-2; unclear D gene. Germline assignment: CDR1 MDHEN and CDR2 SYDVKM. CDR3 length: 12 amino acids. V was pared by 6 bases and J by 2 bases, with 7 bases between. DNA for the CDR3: TGTGCCAGCAGCACAAGAAACTATGGCTACACCTTC. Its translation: CASSTRNYGYTF.

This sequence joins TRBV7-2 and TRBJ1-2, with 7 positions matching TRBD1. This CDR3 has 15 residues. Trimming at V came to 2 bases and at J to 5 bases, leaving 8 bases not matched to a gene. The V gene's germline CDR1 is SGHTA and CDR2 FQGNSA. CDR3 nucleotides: TGTGCCAGCAGCTTATCCGGGACAGACCTTTATGGCTACACCTTC. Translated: CASSLSGTDLYGYTF.

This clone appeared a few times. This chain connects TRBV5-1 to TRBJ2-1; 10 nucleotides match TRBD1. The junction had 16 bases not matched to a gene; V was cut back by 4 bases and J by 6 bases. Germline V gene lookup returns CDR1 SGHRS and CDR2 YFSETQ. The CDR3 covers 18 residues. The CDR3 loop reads CASSRLPGQGQVGNEQFF. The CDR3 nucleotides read TGCGCCAGCAGCCGCTTGCCGGGACAGGGGCAGGTGGGCAATGAGCAGTTCTTC.

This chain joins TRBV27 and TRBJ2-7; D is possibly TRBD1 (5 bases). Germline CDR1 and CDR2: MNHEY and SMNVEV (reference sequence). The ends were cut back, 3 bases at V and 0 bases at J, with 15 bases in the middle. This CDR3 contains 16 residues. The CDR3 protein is CASSFSDRRYSYEQYF. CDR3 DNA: TGTGCCAGCAGTTTTTCCGACAGAAGATACTCCTACGAGCAGTACTTC.

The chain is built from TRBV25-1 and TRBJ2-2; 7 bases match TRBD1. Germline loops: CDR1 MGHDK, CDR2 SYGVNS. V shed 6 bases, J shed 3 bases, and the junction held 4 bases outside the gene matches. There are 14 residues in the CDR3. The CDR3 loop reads CASRVGTDTGELFF. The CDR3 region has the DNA TGTGCCAGCAGGGTCGGGACAGACACCGGGGAGCTGTTTTTT.

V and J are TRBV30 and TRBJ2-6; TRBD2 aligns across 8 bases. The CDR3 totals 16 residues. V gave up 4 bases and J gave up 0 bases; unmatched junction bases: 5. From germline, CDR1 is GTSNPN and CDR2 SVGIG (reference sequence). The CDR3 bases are TGTGCCTGGATGGCGGGGGGTTTCTCTGGGGCCAACGTCCTGACTTTC. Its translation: CAWMAGGFSGANVLTF. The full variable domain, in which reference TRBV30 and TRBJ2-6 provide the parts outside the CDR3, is SQTIHQWPATLVQPVGSPLSLECTVEGTSNPNLYWYRQAAGRGLQLLFYSVGIGQISSEVPQNLSASRPQDRQFILSSKKLLLSDSGFYLCAWMAGGFSGANVLTFGAGSRLTVL.

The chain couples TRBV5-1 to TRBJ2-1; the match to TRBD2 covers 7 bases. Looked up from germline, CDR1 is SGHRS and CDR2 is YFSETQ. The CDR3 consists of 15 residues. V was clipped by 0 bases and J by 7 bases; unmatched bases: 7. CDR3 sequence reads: CASSLELAGVNEQFF. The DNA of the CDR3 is TGCGCCAGCAGCTTGGAGTTGGCGGGAGTAAATGAGCAGTTCTTC.

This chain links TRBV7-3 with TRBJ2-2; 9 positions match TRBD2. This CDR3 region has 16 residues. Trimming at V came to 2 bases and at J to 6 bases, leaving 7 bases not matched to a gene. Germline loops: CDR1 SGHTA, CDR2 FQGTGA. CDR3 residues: CASSLSGTSFPGELFF. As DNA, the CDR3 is TGTGCCAGCAGCTTATCCGGGACTAGCTTCCCCGGGGAGCTGTTTTTT.